This T cell receptor (beta chain) was observed in a study of shared clonotypes between healthy human individuals. Researchers divided each subset's genomic DNA evenly across several immunoSEQ plates. Unsorted PBMC DNA sequencing spanned ten immunoSEQ deep assay plates. Authors' methods: There were no quality scores in the junction-only immunoSEQ sequences, so filtering differed. TCRdb's table, derived via immunoSEQ multiplex PCR, lists solely in-frame clones and lacks some. The V and J calls and clone size are taken from that table; D and trimming were inferred from the DNA. Among 550,000 to 600,000 clones listed, around 77% were seen once. The clonotype originates from a woman between 40 and 50 years old in good health. Some clones in this sample may be carry-over from other donors' samples. Source material: PBMCs.

The CDR3 is CASSMTGFSGNTIYF. The DNA of the CDR3 is TGTGCCAGCAGTATGACAGGCTTCTCTGGAAACACCATATATTTT. The V gene is TRBV28, the J gene TRBJ1-3, with TRBD1 as a possible D gene (6 bases). The CDR3 has 15 amino acids. Germline CDR1 and CDR2: MDHEN and SYDVKM. V lost 5 bases to trimming and J lost 0 bases, with 11 bases between them.